This T cell receptor beta chain was recovered during a study of T and B cells in COVID-19 patients (dated by TCRdb to 2018 to 2021). Regarding the study in general: Using TRB and IGH repertoire sequencing of peripheral blood, the study characterized adaptive immunity in COVID-19 patients who had active infection or had recovered. Over 7.5 million TCR sequences were analysed from a TCR and BCR sequence repository that comprised over 35 patients and 69 time points. As many as 9 follow-up blood samples were taken per patient, and some of the samples covered different disease stages within the same individual. The recovered cohort had a median age of roughly 35 years, compared with approximately 63 years in the active-infection cohort. Critical illness requiring mechanical ventilation or ECMO was present in about 65% of the 20 patients in the active-infection cohort. An age-matched reference group of some 40 healthy donors negative for COVID-19 antibodies was used as the comparison for repertoire analyses. A recovered cohort included over 15 patients who provided 20 to 25 samples, and most of these patients had mild to moderate COVID-19 treated on an outpatient basis. Two patients were in both the active and recovered cohorts because samples existed from active disease and from after recovery. Comorbidities linked to unfavorable COVID-19 outcome were present in 18 of 20 patients in the active-infection cohort.

CDR1 MNHNS and CDR2 SASEGT are derived from the germline V gene. For this chain, trimming is 3 bases at the V end and 5 bases at the J end, and the number of junction bases without a gene match is 7. From the cysteine through the phenylalanine, the CDR3 covers 17 amino acids. Only the CDR3 part of the read is kept: 51 bases, read in frame from the first base. Genomic DNA extracted from blood was used in amounts of roughly 250-500 ng for amplification of TRB repertoires. By share, this clonotype ranks as medium-sized (0.01 to 0.1%). What antigen it recognizes has not been identified. The input lacks base qualities; no much larger clone sits a single base away. General conclusions and limits of the study: TRBV/TRBJ gene usage was reported as strongly skewed in patients with COVID-19. A total of roughly 2,500 exclusive TCR clusters, including 31 low-pGen clusters, were found in the recovered cohort. TRB repertoires were highly clonal in active COVID-19, whereas diversity and richness at recovery rose above healthy donor levels. Specific T cell subsets (CD4+/Treg/CD8+) and sorted SARS-CoV-2-responsive or tetramer+ T cells had not yet been sequenced, and the corresponding sequencing experiments were ongoing. The size of the cohort was considered insufficient for assessing HLA contributions to COVID-19 susceptibility or severity. It was stated that prospective validation of the reported TCR clusters was required before the clusters could be put to clinical use. Blood samples obtained from mildly ill patients during symptoms, as well as early samples obtained from severe cases, were available only in scarce numbers.

Sequenced on an Illumina MiSeq. Multiplex PCR with BIOMED2 TRB-A/B primer pools was used to amplify TRB rearrangements. Illumina-compatible adapters and 7-nucleotide sample barcodes were added to the amplicons in two consecutive PCRs. All library PCRs used Phusion HS II polymerase. Amplicons were purified from gel with the NucleoSpin Gel and PCR Clean-up kit, quantified on Qubit, and pooled at 4 nM. Before Illumina next-generation sequencing, the quality of the amplicon pool was assessed on an Agilent 2100 Bioanalyzer. The study's processing was this. Annotation of TRB rearrangements was performed with MiXCR 3.0.8 using the default MiXCR reference library. Non-productive reads and sequences with fewer than 2 reads were removed, and each unique CDR3 nucleotide sequence was counted as one clone. R 3.5.1 was used to calculate clonality, diversity, richness and V-J gene usage. TCR clustering by CDR3 similarity used GLIPH2, with generation probabilities calculated by OLGA. GLIPH2 clusters were kept only if they contained at least four unique TCR clonotypes found in at least three individuals. In-frame beta chains were kept once TCRdb had trimmed the public reads at Q25 with fastp and called clones with MiXCR. Identical CDR3 proteins give one entry, which carries the most common genes and DNA. The authors' filters were not applied to this entry. Recorded for this sample are 4,500 to 5,500 distinct CDR3 sequences; 20% to 25% of them occurred a single time. The top ten clonotypes cover about 12% of the sample.

The chain links TRBV6-1 with TRBJ2-5; 15 middle bases align to TRBD2. The sequence came from a human donor with active COVID-19. What was sequenced was blood. This receptor has the CDR3 CASSDRTSGRARETQYF. The sequence in DNA is TGTGCCAGCAGTGACAGGACTAGCGGGAGGGCCCGGGAGACCCAGTACTTC.